This T cell receptor beta chain was sequenced in a study of blood T cell repertoires in COVID-19. The assay was immunoSEQ multiplex PCR, and TCRdb's table has in-frame clones only and misses some. The sample holds about 320,000 clones; about 91% are singletons and the top ten take 1.5% to 2%. Specimen: peripheral blood. This receptor was taken from a woman aged 25 to 39 with COVID-19, enrolled during active disease.

CDR3 region: CASSQEVTVNQPQHF. The CDR3 coding sequence is TGCGCCAGCAGCCAAGAGGTGACAGTCAATCAGCCCCAGCATTTT. The chain employs TRBV4-1 and TRBJ1-5; weak D call: TRBD1 (5 bases). Germline V CDR1 and CDR2: MGHRA, YSYEKL. V gave up 0 bases and J gave up 3 bases, with 9 bases separating them. This CDR3 has 15 amino acids.